These T cell receptor beta chains were read from a single sample in a study of identical twins. One entry per CDR3 protein results from TCRdb running MiXCR on the 5' RACE reads. Of 130,000 to 150,000 distinct CDR3 sequences listed, under 4.5% were seen once; the top ten hold around 8%. The sequenced material came from memory T cells sorted from blood. The receptors derive from a man between 18 and 29 years old in good health. Each CDR3 is given with its conserved first and last residue. A D gene is named only where the DNA matches it firmly. The listing skips clone size in some rows; elsewhere it reads once, few, many or a size class.

clone size	J gene	V gene	D gene	CDR3 protein	CDR3 DNA
many	TRBJ2-1	TRBV4-3	.	CASSQDPHGEQFF	TGCGCCAGCAGCCAAGACCCACACGGTGAGCAGTTCTTC
many	TRBJ2-5	TRBV20-1	TRBD2	CSAGGGQGGGETQYF	TGCAGTGCCGGGGGCGGGCAGGGCGGGGGGGAGACCCAGTACTTC
few	TRBJ2-1	TRBV6-2/TRBV6-3	.	CASSYSSGFLSYNEQFF	TGTGCCAGCAGTTACTCGTCCGGGTTTCTCTCCTACAATGAGCAGTTCTTC
many	TRBJ2-5	TRBV20-1	TRBD1	CSAQGVLQETQYF	TGCAGTGCCCAGGGGGTCCTACAAGAGACCCAGTACTTC
many	TRBJ2-3	TRBV6-1	.	CASTPGLGKRGTDTQYF	TGTGCCAGCACCCCCGGATTAGGTAAAAGAGGTACAGATACGCAGTATTTT
.	TRBJ2-1	TRBV7-6	TRBD2	CASSLAVGAGGPGEQFF	TGTGCCAGCAGCTTAGCCGTCGGCGCGGGAGGGCCCGGTGAGCAGTTCTTC
many	TRBJ1-1	TRBV10-1	.	CASTGQYEAFF	TGCGCCAGCACCGGTCAATATGAAGCTTTCTTT
.	TRBJ1-3	TRBV18	.	CASSPPNWQGSSGNTIYF	TGTGCCAGCTCACCACCGAATTGGCAGGGCAGCTCTGGAAACACCATATATTTT
many	TRBJ1-2	TRBV10-3	.	CAISESDQAIYGYTF	TGTGCCATCAGTGAGTCGGATCAGGCAATCTATGGCTACACCTTC
.	TRBJ2-1	TRBV16	TRBD2	CASSQITSGSSYNEQFF	TGTGCCAGCAGCCAAATAACTAGCGGGAGCTCCTACAATGAGCAGTTCTTC
.	TRBJ2-1	TRBV4-1	TRBD2	CASSQLRASGVSFF	TGCGCCAGCAGCCAACTTCGGGCTAGCGGGGTATCGTTCTTC
.	TRBJ1-6	TRBV15	.	CATSRESRNNSPLHF	TGTGCCACCAGCAGAGAATCACGGAATAATTCACCCCTCCACTTT
many	TRBJ2-2	TRBV21-1	.	CASRTSLSGELFF	TGTGCCAGCAGGACTAGCCTGTCCGGGGAGCTGTTTTTT
.	TRBJ2-1	TRBV18	.	CASSTTEYNEQFF	TGTGCCAGCTCGACGACAGAATACAATGAGCAGTTCTTC
many	TRBJ1-5	TRBV20-1	.	CSAVTETRGNQPQHF	TGCAGTGCCGTCACAGAAACCAGGGGAAATCAGCCCCAGCATTTT
many	TRBJ1-1	TRBV12-3/TRBV12-4	.	CASSLAKGVGTEAFF	TGTGCCAGCAGTTTAGCGAAAGGGGTAGGGACTGAAGCTTTCTTT
many	TRBJ2-7	TRBV6-2/TRBV6-3	.	CASSYQGWISEQYF	TGTGCCAGCAGTTACCAGGGGTGGATCTCCGAGCAGTACTTC
many	TRBJ2-1	TRBV7-6	TRBD2	CASSLVGTSAYNEQFF	TGTGCCAGCAGCTTAGTCGGGACTAGCGCCTACAATGAGCAGTTCTTC
many	TRBJ2-3	TRBV12-3/TRBV12-4	.	CASSLDLSTQYF	TGTGCCAGCAGCCTCGACCTATCTACGCAGTATTTT
many	TRBJ2-1	TRBV6-1	TRBD2	CASRLAGDNEQFF	TGTGCCAGCAGACTAGCGGGAGACAATGAGCAGTTCTTC
few	TRBJ1-2	TRBV5-1	.	CASSLEGYYGYTF	TGCGCCAGCAGCTTGGAGGGGTACTATGGCTACACCTTC
many	TRBJ2-7	TRBV3-1	.	CASSQRKQTGEQYF	TGTGCCAGCAGCCAAAGAAAGCAAACAGGGGAGCAGTACTTC
once	TRBJ2-1	TRBV6-1	TRBD2	CASRQTSGRVLFRQFF	TGTGCCAGCAGACAGACTAGCGGGAGAGTTCTTTTCAGGCAGTTCTTC
many	TRBJ2-5	TRBV10-3	.	CAISESNRQETQYF	TGTGCCATCAGTGAGTCGAATCGTCAAGAGACCCAGTACTTC
few	TRBJ2-2	TRBV4-3	TRBD2	CASSQEVAGLGSGELFF	TGCGCCAGCAGCCAAGAGGTAGCAGGACTAGGTAGCGGGGAGCTGTTTTTT
many	TRBJ2-3	TRBV28	TRBD2	CASSFHGRGADTQYF	TGTGCCAGCAGTTTCCACGGGAGGGGGGCAGATACGCAGTATTTT
many	TRBJ2-1	TRBV6-1	TRBD2	CASSEGLARYNEQFF	TGTGCCAGCAGTGAGGGACTAGCGCGCTACAATGAGCAGTTCTTC
many	TRBJ1-1	TRBV20-1	.	CSASPLGSHEAFF	TGCAGTGCTAGCCCCCTCGGGAGTCATGAAGCTTTCTTT
few	TRBJ1-3	TRBV29-1	TRBD1	CSVARTGGSGNTIYF	TGCAGCGTTGCCCGGACAGGGGGCTCTGGAAACACCATATATTTT
.	TRBJ1-1	TRBV7-6	.	CASSLGSDTEAFF	TGTGCCAGCAGCCTCGGGTCGGACACTGAAGCTTTCTTT
many	TRBJ2-1	TRBV11-2	TRBD2	CASSLDGGSKFF	TGTGCCAGCAGCCTGGACGGGGGGAGCAAGTTCTTC
.	TRBJ2-1	TRBV12-3/TRBV12-4	TRBD2	CASKPGTSLAYNEQFF	TGTGCCAGCAAGCCCGGGACTAGCCTAGCGTACAATGAGCAGTTCTTC
medium-sized	TRBJ2-1	TRBV4-1	.	CASSQVTVNEQFF	TGCGCCAGCAGCCAAGTGACCGTTAATGAGCAGTTCTTC
many	TRBJ2-5	TRBV10-3	TRBD2	CAISEWTSEETQYF	TGTGCCATCAGTGAGTGGACTAGCGAAGAGACCCAGTACTTC
many	TRBJ2-4	TRBV20-1	.	CSARDPGVAKNIQYF	TGCAGTGCTAGGGATCCAGGGGTAGCCAAAAACATTCAGTACTTC
many	TRBJ2-2	TRBV29-1	.	CSVVEGGRQTGELFF	TGCAGCGTTGTGGAGGGGGGAAGACAAACCGGGGAGCTGTTTTTT
many	TRBJ2-3	TRBV12-3/TRBV12-4	TRBD1	CASRTGTGLDTQYF	TGTGCCAGCAGGACCGGGACAGGGCTAGATACGCAGTATTTT
few	TRBJ2-2	TRBV19	.	CASSILAGELFF	TGTGCCAGTAGTATATTGGCCGGGGAGCTGTTTTTT
many	TRBJ2-1	TRBV12-3/TRBV12-4	.	CASSSGTGEQFF	TGTGCCAGCAGTTCAGGGACGGGTGAGCAGTTCTTC
.	TRBJ2-1	TRBV4-1	.	CASSPRESAYNEQFF	TGCGCCAGCAGCCCTCGGGAGTCCGCTTACAATGAGCAGTTCTTC
many	TRBJ1-4	TRBV12-3/TRBV12-4	.	CASGTLGTNEKLFF	TGTGCCAGCGGAACATTGGGAACTAATGAAAAACTGTTTTTT
many	TRBJ2-3	TRBV27	.	CASSLSRTSTDTQYF	TGTGCCAGCAGTTTATCGAGGACTAGCACAGATACGCAGTATTTT
many	TRBJ2-7	TRBV14	.	CASSSPPNRKYF	TGTGCCAGCAGCTCCCCCCCCAATCGGAAGTACTTC
few	TRBJ2-2	TRBV3-1	.	CASAGAGNGELFF	TGTGCCAGCGCTGGCGCGGGGAACGGGGAGCTGTTTTTT
.	TRBJ2-1	TRBV11-3	TRBD1	CASSLGQGARNEQFF	TGTGCCAGCAGCTTAGGACAGGGGGCTCGCAATGAGCAGTTCTTC
many	TRBJ2-6	TRBV7-9	TRBD1	CASSSNPGTGPYSGANVLTF	TGTGCCAGCAGCAGTAATCCCGGGACAGGGCCCTACTCTGGGGCCAACGTCCTGACTTTC
many	TRBJ1-2	TRBV7-2	TRBD1	CASSYRDSPDLYGYTF	TGTGCCAGCAGTTACCGGGACAGCCCGGACCTCTATGGCTACACCTTC
few	TRBJ2-6	TRBV4-1	.	CASSQGVQAPGANVLTF	TGCGCCAGCAGCCAAGGTGTACAGGCTCCAGGGGCCAACGTCCTGACTTTC
many	TRBJ2-5	TRBV7-8	.	CASSKDQETQYF	TGTGCCAGCAGTAAGGACCAAGAGACCCAGTACTTC
many	TRBJ2-3	TRBV5-1	TRBD2	CASRVTSALADTQYF	TGCGCCAGCAGAGTAACTAGCGCCCTGGCAGATACGCAGTATTTT
many	TRBJ2-7	TRBV20-1	.	CSARDRNRAEPYEQYF	TGCAGTGCTAGAGATCGAAATCGGGCTGAACCCTACGAGCAGTACTTC
.	TRBJ2-5	TRBV6-1	TRBD2	CASSVTTLAGRGTQYF	TGTGCCAGCAGTGTCACGACCCTAGCGGGAAGGGGGACCCAGTACTTC
.	TRBJ2-3	TRBV29-1	TRBD2	CSVRTSGRKSMADTQYF	TGCAGCGTGAGGACTAGCGGGAGGAAGTCGATGGCAGATACGCAGTATTTT
many	TRBJ1-2	TRBV20-1	TRBD1	CSAGTGYGYTF	TGCAGTGCGGGGACAGGCTATGGCTACACCTTC
.	TRBJ2-1	TRBV5-4	TRBD2	CASTADGRGGNEQFF	TGTGCCAGCACCGCTGACGGGAGGGGTGGGAATGAGCAGTTCTTC